This TCR beta chain was observed in a study of metastatic and nonmetastatic thyroid tumors. Overall study: Repertoires from blood and tumor or nodule tissue of malignant and benign thyroid patients were compared.

Looked up from germline, CDR1 is ENHRY and CDR2 is SYGVKD. The CDR3 totals 16 residues. V was pared by 8 bases and J by 2 bases, with 19 bases between. Study-wide results and limits: In both blood and tumor samples, TCR beta diversity was reported significantly higher for malignant than benign nodules.

All patients were treatment-naive before thyroid surgery. This clone was seen a handful of times. Antigen specificity is unknown. MiXCR re-clonotyped the PCR reads for TCRdb. Of 9,500 to 13,000 clones in the sample, 32% are singletons; the top ten hold around 4.8%. The receptor was isolated from a female donor with papillary thyroid cancer or a benign thyroid nodule (not recorded which). Some clones in this sample may be carry-over from other donors' samples. The chain uses TRBV10-3 and TRBJ2-1; no clear D gene. Material for sequencing was tumor tissue. CDR3 sequence (DNA): TGTGCCATCGGTTTACAAAACTCCATTGCCTACAATGAGCAGTTCTTC. Its protein product is CAIGLQNSIAYNEQFF.